One and the same sample provided the 19 T cell receptor beta chains below, sequenced in a study of OX40 agonist ivuxolimab in advanced cancers. Assay used: immunoSEQ multiplex PCR; TCRdb lists only in-frame clones, some missing. The data show tens of thousands of clones, around 78% seen once. This specimen was CD4+ or CD8+ T cells sorted from blood, taken in a trial of the OX40 agonist ivuxolimab. The receptors here all came from an adult with an advanced solid tumor such as melanoma, head and neck, liver or kidney cancer.

The V gene is TRBV5-1, the J gene TRBJ2-3; TRBD2 might be the D (6 bases). CDR1 is SGHRS and CDR2 is YFSETQ in the germline V gene. V lost 0 bases and J lost 7, with 9 bases in between. This CDR3 is built from 13 residues. This CDR3 reads CASSLGGGNTQYF. The CDR3 DNA is TGCGCCAGCAGCTTGGGGGGAGGTAATACGCAGTATTTT.

This clone has a handful of counts. This sequence joins TRBV7-3 and TRBJ2-1; 9 bases agree with TRBD2. CDR1 and CDR2 (germline): SGHTA, FQGTGA. J gave up 8 bases and V 2 bases, and 10 bases lay outside the gene matches. There are 16 residues in the CDR3. The CDR3 DNA sequence: TGTGCCAGCAGCTTACGTCCTAGCGGGGAAGGGGATGAGCAGTTCTTC. Its protein product is CASSLRPSGEGDEQFF.

V gene TRBV4-1 combines with J gene TRBJ1-2; D is unresolved. Germline assignment: CDR1 MGHRA and CDR2 YSYEKL. The CDR3 extends over 19 amino acids. The germline V and J ends were trimmed by 4 bases and 5 bases, with 29 bases remaining between them. Written as DNA, the CDR3 is TGCGCCAGCAGCCCCCAGGCGGCGTCCAGGAGGGCGTCCTCATATGGCTACACCTTC. It encodes CASSPQAASRRASSYGYTF.

The CDR3 loop reads CASTGTGSAYGYTF. CDR3 nucleotides: TGTGCCAGTACAGGGACAGGGTCGGCCTATGGCTACACCTTC. This rearrangement joins TRBV27 to TRBJ1-2; 9 nucleotides match TRBD1. J gave up 4 bases and V 9 bases, and 9 bases lay outside the gene matches. The CDR3 is 14 amino acids. Germline-derived CDR1 and CDR2 are MNHEY and SMNVEV (reference sequence).

This clone came up a few times. The chain has TRBV11-2 and TRBJ1-2; tentative D call: TRBD1 (5 bases). The V gene lost 2 bases and the J gene lost 5 bases, with 12 bases spanning the gap. The CDR3 consists of 14 residues. Germline CDR1 is SGHAT and CDR2 is FQNNGV. CDR3 in amino acids: CASSLTVAGYGYTF. The CDR3 DNA follows: TGTGCCAGCAGCTTAACGGTGGCAGGGTATGGCTACACCTTC. Drawing the rest from reference TRBV11-2 and TRBJ1-2, the complete variable domain is EAGVAQSPRYKIIEKRQSVAFWCNPISGHATLYWYQQILGQGPKLLIQFQNNGVVDDSQLPKDRFSAERLKGVDSTLKIQPAKLEDSAVYLCASSLTVAGYGYTFGSGTRLTVV.

The rearrangement joins TRBV20-1 to TRBJ1-1; D gene uncertain. Germline V gives CDR1 DFQATT, CDR2 SNEGSKA (reference sequence). V lost 6 bases and J lost 1, with 6 bases in between. The CDR3 has 11 residues. CDR3: CSAEANTEAFF. Written as DNA, the CDR3 is TGCAGTGCAGAAGCGAACACTGAAGCTTTCTTT.

J is TRBJ2-3 and V is TRBV9; D may be TRBD2 (5 bases). This CDR3 is 16 amino acids long. The V and J ends lost 4 bases and 2 bases respectively, with 17 bases between them. Germline V CDR1 and CDR2: SGDLS, YYNGEE. As DNA, the CDR3 is TGTGCCAGCAGCCTCACGGGATTCCAGATCACAGATACGCAGTATTTT. Its translation: CASSLTGFQITDTQYF.

This clone showed up just once. This rearrangement joins TRBV7-2 to TRBJ2-1; 8 bases match TRBD2. Germline V gene lookup returns CDR1 SGHTA and CDR2 FQGNSA. Unmatched junction bases numbered 5, after V lost 0 bases and J lost 7 bases. The CDR3 spans 15 residues. CDR3 nucleotides: TGTGCCAGCAGCTTAGCCCGGGGGGGCCAGAATGAGCAGTTCTTC. Translation gives CASSLARGGQNEQFF.

Comments on this clone: The sample has other DNA sequences that encode this CDR3 too. This sequence joins TRBV21-1 and TRBJ1-5. TRBV21-1 corresponds to a pseudogene. CDR3 length equals 21 residues. CDR3 protein: CASSKLRRGRGGADSNQPQHF. The CDR3 coding sequence is TGTGCCAGCAGCAAACTTCGGCGGGGTCGGGGGGGCGCGGATAGCAATCAGCCCCAGCATTTT.

V and J are TRBV7-9 and TRBJ2-6; 8 positions agree with TRBD1. The CDR3 has 18 residues. V lost 6 bases to trimming and J lost 0 bases; unmatched junction nucleotides: 10. From germline, CDR1 is SEHNR and CDR2 FQNEAQ (reference sequence). The CDR3 DNA follows: TGTGCCAGCAGGTTACCGGGACAGGACCTCTCTGGGGCCAACGTCCTGACTTTC. This translates into CASRLPGQDLSGANVLTF.

The chain joins TRBV6-1 to TRBJ2-2; D not certain. V was clipped by 2 bases and J by 2 bases, with 9 bases between them. The germline gives CDR1 MNHNS, CDR2 SASEGT. The CDR3 is 15 amino acids. CDR3 amino acids: CASSERAVNTGELFF. DNA of the CDR3: TGTGCCAGCAGTGAAAGGGCAGTTAACACCGGGGAGCTGTTTTTT.

On this clone: A much larger clone is a single base away; this may be a read error. This chain uses TRBV5-4 with TRBJ2-7; D remains unclear. V was pared by 4 bases and J by 3 bases, with 14 bases between. Germline V gives CDR1 SGHNT, CDR2 YYREEE (reference sequence). The CDR3 spans 14 residues. CDR3 amino acids: CASSQDLGYYEQYF. The DNA of the CDR3 is TGTGCCAGCAGCCAAGATCTTGGCTACTACGAGCAGTACTTC. The full variable domain, in which reference TRBV5-4 and TRBJ2-7 provide the parts outside the CDR3, is ETGVTQSPTHLIKTRGQQVTLRCSSQSGHNTVSWYQQALGQGPQFIFQYYREEENGRGNFPPRFSGLQFPNYSSELNVNALELDDSALYLCASSQDLGYYEQYFGPGTRLTVT.

V and J are TRBV9 and TRBJ2-2, with TRBD1 matching over 8 bases. There are 14 residues in the CDR3. From germline, CDR1 is SGDLS and CDR2 YYNGEE. V dropped 5 bases and J dropped 2; count of bases not matched to a gene: 2. CDR3 in DNA: TGTGCCAGCAGGGACAGGGTTAACACCGGGGAGCTGTTTTTT. This gives the protein CASRDRVNTGELFF.

J is TRBJ1-4 and V is TRBV30; 7 positions agree with TRBD1. The V and J ends lost 8 bases and 8 bases, in that order; junction bases with no gene match: 8. Germline lookup yields CDR1 GTSNPN and CDR2 SVGIG (reference sequence). CDR3 length: 12 residues. This chain's CDR3 is CASDRDGEKLFF. CDR3 coding DNA: TGTGCCAGCGACAGGGATGGCGAAAAACTGTTTTTT.

The chain uses TRBV14 and TRBJ1-4; 7 bases line up with TRBD1. Germline V gene data show CDR1 as SGHDN and CDR2 as FVKESK. The length of the CDR3 is 15 residues. The V gene end was trimmed by 5 bases and the J gene end by 5 bases; junction bases not matched to a gene: 8. The CDR3 sequence: CASSSTGMGNEKLFF. Here the CDR3 DNA reads TGTGCCAGCAGCTCGACAGGGATGGGCAATGAAAAACTGTTTTTT.

This clone was seen a single time. This chain links TRBV27 with TRBJ2-7, with D possibly matching TRBD1 (5 bases). The germline gives CDR1 MNHEY, CDR2 SMNVEV (reference sequence). This CDR3 contains 14 residues. Trimming removed 0 bases at V and 3 bases at J, with 9 bases between. This chain's CDR3 is CASSLSVGLYEQYF. The DNA for the CDR3 is TGTGCCAGCAGTTTATCTGTGGGGCTCTACGAGCAGTACTTC.

This chain connects TRBV4-2 to TRBJ2-5; D call uncertain. Trimming stripped 3 bases from V and 1 base from J, with 9 bases between. Germline lookup yields CDR1 LGHNA and CDR2 YNFKEQ. The CDR3 has 14 residues. CDR3 coding DNA: TGTGCCAGCAGCCAGGCAGGAGCCCAAGAGACCCAGTACTTC. Its protein product is CASSQAGAQETQYF.

CDR3 region: CASSYSSADTQYF. As DNA, the CDR3 is TGTGCCAGCAGTTATTCTAGCGCGGATACGCAGTATTTT. The genes are TRBV6-5 and TRBJ2-3, with D tentatively TRBD2 (6 bases). The length of the CDR3 is 13 residues. Germline CDR1 and CDR2: MNHEY and SVGAGI. With 3 bases removed from V and 6 bases from J, the gap between germline ends came to 10 bases.

V usage is TRBV11-2 and J usage is TRBJ1-6; unclear D gene. V was shortened by 4 bases and J by 2 bases, with 9 bases between the two germline ends. Per the germline V gene, CDR1 is SGHAT and CDR2 is FQNNGV. The CDR3 consists of 15 residues. The CDR3 sequence is CASSSMAAYNSPLHF. The CDR3, as DNA: TGTGCCAGCAGCTCCATGGCAGCCTATAATTCACCCCTCCACTTT.